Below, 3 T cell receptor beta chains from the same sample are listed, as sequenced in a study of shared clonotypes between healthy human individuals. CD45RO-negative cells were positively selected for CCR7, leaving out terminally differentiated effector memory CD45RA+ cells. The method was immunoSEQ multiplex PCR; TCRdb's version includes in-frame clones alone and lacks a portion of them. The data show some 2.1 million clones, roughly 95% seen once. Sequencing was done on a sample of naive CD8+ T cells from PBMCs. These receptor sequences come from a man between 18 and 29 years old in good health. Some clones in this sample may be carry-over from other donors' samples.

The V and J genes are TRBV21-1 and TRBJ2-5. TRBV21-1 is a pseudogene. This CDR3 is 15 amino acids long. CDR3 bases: TGTGCCAGCAGCAAATCAGGTTCTAGCCAAGAGACCCAGTACTTC. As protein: CASSKSGSSQETQYF.

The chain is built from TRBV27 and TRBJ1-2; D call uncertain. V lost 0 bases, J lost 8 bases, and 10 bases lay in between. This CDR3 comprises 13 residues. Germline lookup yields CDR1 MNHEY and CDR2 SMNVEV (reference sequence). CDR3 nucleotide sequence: TGTGCCAGCAGTTTATCCCTCGGGCAGGGCTACACCTTC. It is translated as CASSLSLGQGYTF.

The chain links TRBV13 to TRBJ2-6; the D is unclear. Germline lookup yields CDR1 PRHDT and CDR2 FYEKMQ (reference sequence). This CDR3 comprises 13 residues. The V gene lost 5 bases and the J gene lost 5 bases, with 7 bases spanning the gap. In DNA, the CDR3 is TGTGCCAGCAGCCATGGAAGGGCCAACGTCCTGACTTTC. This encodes CASSHGRANVLTF.